The clone carrying this T cell receptor beta chain was seen at least ten times. Its antigen is not identified. These data are taken from a study of T-cell reconstitution after alpha-beta-depleted transplantation in children. Notes on the study in general: Newly made T cells mostly supplied T-cell counts and diversity one year after transplant. About two months after transplant, alpha-beta T cells reportedly came from several hundred expanded graft clones.

Germline V gives CDR1 DFQATT, CDR2 SNEGSKA (reference sequence). The CDR3 runs to 14 residues. V gave up 6 bases and J gave up 8 bases; unmatched junction bases: 7. Unique molecular identifiers were incorporated into the prepared TCRbeta library. TCRdb re-analysed the PCR reads in MiXCR, keeping a single row per CDR3 protein. Altogether over 400,000 distinct CDR3 sequences are present, 43% being singletons, with the ten largest covering roughly a quarter. The specimen comprised PBMCs, sampled before TCRalphabeta/CD19-depleted stem cell transplant. This clonotype originated in a girl under 10 years old with aplastic anemia, due to receive a stem cell transplant. The gene calls are TRBV20-1 and TRBJ1-6; 10 bases line up with TRBD1. The CDR3 region is CSATRTGGDSPLHF. The CDR3 bases are TGCAGTGCAACCAGGACAGGGGGGGATTCACCCCTCCACTTT.